This T cell receptor beta chain was retrieved from a study of a mutant IDH1 vaccine in newly diagnosed glioma. On the study more broadly: Patients were started on vaccination 4-6 weeks after radiotherapy alone, or with temozolomide cycles. Treated patients comprised approximately 60% males and roughly 40% females, mean age roughly 43 years. Prior therapy was radiotherapy, temozolomide, or both; most received both. The study, taken as a whole, reports: Altogether, around 93% of patients exhibited vaccine-induced immune responses.

The repertoire was sequenced with immunoSEQ multiplex PCR; TCRdb's copy has only in-frame clones and lacks some. The repertoire consists of around 32,000 clones, with about nine tenths occurring once and the leading ten covering 2.5% to 3.5%. This clone was observed a few times. Its antigen is unidentified. Sample time point: week 5, during vaccination. The study gave 300 ug of mutant IDH1 20-mer peptide per vaccine dose, with topical imiquimod. This specimen consisted of peripheral blood mononuclear cells (PBMCs), obtained from a glioma patient whose treatment included an IDH1 peptide vaccine. The clonotype comes from a woman aged 40 to 50 with glioma. Some clones in this sample may be carry-over from other donors' samples.

The CDR3 region is CASSREDHLDEQYF. CDR3 bases: TGTGCCAGCAGTCGGGAGGACCATTTGGACGAGCAGTACTTC. The rearrangement joins TRBV6-5 to TRBJ2-7, with 7 nucleotides matching TRBD2. The CDR3 sequence is 14 residues long. The V gene end was trimmed by 5 bases and the J gene end by 5 bases; junction bases not matched to a gene: 9. The germline gives CDR1 MNHEY, CDR2 SVGAGI.